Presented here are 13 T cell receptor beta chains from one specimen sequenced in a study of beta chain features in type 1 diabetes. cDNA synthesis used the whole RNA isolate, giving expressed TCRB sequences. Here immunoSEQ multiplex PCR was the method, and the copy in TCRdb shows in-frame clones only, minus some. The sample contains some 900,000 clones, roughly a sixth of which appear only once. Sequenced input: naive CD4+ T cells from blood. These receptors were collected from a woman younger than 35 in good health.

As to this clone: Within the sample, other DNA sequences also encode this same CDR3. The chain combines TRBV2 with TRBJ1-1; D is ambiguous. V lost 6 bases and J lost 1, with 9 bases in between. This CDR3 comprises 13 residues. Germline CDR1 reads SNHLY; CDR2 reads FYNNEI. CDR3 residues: CASSGDRNTEAFF. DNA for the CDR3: TGTGCCAGCAGCGGCGATCGGAACACTGAAGCTTTCTTT.

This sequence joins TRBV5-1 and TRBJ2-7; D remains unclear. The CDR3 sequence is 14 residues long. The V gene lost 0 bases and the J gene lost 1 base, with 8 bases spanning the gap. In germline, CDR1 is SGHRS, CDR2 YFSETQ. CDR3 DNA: TGCGCCAGCAGCTTGGCGTCCGCTTCCTACGAGCAGTACTTC. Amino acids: CASSLASASYEQYF.

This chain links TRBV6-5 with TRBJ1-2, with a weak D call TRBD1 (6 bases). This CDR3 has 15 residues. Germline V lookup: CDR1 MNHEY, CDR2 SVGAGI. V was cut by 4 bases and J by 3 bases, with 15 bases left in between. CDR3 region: CASSSPGANDYGYTF. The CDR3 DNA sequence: TGTGCCAGCAGTTCCCCAGGGGCAAATGACTATGGCTACACCTTC.

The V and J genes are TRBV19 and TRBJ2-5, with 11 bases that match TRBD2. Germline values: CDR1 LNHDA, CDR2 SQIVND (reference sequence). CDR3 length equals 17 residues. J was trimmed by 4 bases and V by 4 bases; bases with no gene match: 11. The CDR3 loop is CASSRRTSGYSGETQYF. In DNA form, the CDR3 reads TGTGCCAGTAGTAGGAGGACTAGCGGGTATTCAGGAGAGACCCAGTACTTC.

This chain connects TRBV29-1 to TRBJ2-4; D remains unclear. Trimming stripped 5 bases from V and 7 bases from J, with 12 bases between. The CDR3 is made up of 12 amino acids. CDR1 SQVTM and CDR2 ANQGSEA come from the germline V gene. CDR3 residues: CSVWILGNIQYF. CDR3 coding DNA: TGCAGCGTTTGGATCTTGGGGAACATTCAGTACTTC.

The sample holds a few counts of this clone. The DNA of the CDR3 is TGTGCCAGCAGCCCTTCTAGGTTCTCGGCGGAGACCCAGTACTTC. Translation gives CASSPSRFSAETQYF. J is TRBJ2-5 and V is TRBV7-9; the D is unclear. The germline CDR1 and CDR2 sequences are SEHNR and FQNEAQ (reference sequence). The CDR3 sequence is 15 residues long. V was pared by 5 bases and J by 5 bases, with 18 bases between. Full variable domain (missing parts from reference TRBV7-9 and TRBJ2-5): DTGVSQNPRHKITKRGQNVTFRCDPISEHNRLYWYRQTLGQGPEFLTYFQNEAQLEKSRLLSDRFSAERPKGSFSTLEIQRTEQGDSAMYLCASSPSRFSAETQYFGPGTRLLVL.

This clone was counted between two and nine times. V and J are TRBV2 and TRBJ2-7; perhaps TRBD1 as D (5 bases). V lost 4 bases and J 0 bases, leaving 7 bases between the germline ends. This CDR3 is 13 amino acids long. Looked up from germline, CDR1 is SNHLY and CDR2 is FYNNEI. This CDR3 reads CASSVDTSYEQYF. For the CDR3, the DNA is TGTGCCAGCAGTGTGGACACCTCCTACGAGCAGTACTTC.

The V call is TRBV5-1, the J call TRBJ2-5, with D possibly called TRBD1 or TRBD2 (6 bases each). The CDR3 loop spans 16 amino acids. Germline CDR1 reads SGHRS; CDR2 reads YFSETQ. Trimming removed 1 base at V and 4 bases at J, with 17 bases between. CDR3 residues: CASSLNPDRRGETQYF. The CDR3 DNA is TGCGCCAGCAGCTTGAACCCCGACAGGAGGGGAGAGACCCAGTACTTC.

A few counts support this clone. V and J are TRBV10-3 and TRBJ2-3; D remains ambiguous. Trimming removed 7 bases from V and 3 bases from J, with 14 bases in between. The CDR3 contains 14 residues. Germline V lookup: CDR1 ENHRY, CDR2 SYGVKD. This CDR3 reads CAINDGFSTDTQYF. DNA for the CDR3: TGTGCCATCAACGACGGTTTTAGTACAGATACGCAGTATTTT.

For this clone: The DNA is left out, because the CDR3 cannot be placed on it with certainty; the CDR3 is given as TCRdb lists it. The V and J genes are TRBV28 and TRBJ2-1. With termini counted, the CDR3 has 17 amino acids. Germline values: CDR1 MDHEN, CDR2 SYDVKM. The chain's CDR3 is CASSSSAGPSGNNEQFF.

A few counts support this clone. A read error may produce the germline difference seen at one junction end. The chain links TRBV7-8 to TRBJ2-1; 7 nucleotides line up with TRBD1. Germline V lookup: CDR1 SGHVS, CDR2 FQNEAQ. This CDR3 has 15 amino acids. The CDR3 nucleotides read TGTGCCAGCAGCCTAGCAGGGACAGTATACAATGAGCAGTTCTTC. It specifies CASSLAGTVYNEQFF. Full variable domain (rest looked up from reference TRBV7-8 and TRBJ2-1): GAGVSQSPRYKVAKRGQDVALRCDPISGHVSLFWYQQALGQGPEFLTYFQNEAQLDKSGLPSDRFFAERPEGSVSTLKIQRTQQEDSAVYLCASSLAGTVYNEQFFGPGTRLTVL.

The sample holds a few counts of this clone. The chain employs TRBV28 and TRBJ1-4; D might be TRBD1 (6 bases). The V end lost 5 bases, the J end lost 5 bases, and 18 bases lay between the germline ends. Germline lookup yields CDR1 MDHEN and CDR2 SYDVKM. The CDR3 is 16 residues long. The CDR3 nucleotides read TGTGCCAGCAGTAACCAATTGGGACACCCAAATGAAAAACTGTTTTTT. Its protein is CASSNQLGHPNEKLFF.

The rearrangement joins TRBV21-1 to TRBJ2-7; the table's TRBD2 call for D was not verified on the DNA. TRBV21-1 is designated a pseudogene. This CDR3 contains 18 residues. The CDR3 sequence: CASSKVFLAGVTVYEQYF. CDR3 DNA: TGTGCCAGCAGCAAAGTTTTCCTAGCGGGGGTGACGGTCTACGAGCAGTACTTC.